This T cell receptor (beta chain) was captured by sequencing in a study of blood T cell repertoires in COVID-19. On the study more broadly: The United States, Italy and Spain were the sources of the acute and convalescent COVID-19 samples. T cells, B-cell-depleted T cells, or PBMCs provided the cDNA or gDNA that served as material.

Enrolled through a virtual design, the participants were between 18 and 89 years of age and came from under 30 US areas. In the original processing: Estimates of nucleated cell counts were drawn from the amplification of reference gene primers. Repertoires were generated with immunoSEQ multiplex PCR, while TCRdb's copy carries only in-frame clones and drops some. V, J and clone size derive from that table, while D and trimming were established from the DNA sequence. The top ten hold roughly 4.2% of the sample, which has a few hundred thousand clones, about 86% seen once. This clone was found a few times. The sample comprised PBMCs or T cells enriched from blood (not recorded which). The receptor was isolated from a middle-aged woman with acute COVID-19.

The CDR3 spells CASSQEGSGGYYEQYF. The CDR3 DNA is TGTGCCAGCAGCCAAGAGGGTAGCGGGGGGTACTACGAGCAGTACTTC. The rearrangement links TRBV3-1 (or the pseudogene TRBV3-2) to TRBJ2-7, with 10 bases identical to TRBD2. The CDR3 length is 16 residues. With 0 bases clipped from V and 3 bases from J, the junction kept 5 bases outside the gene matches. Germline CDR1 is LGHDT and CDR2 is YNNKEL (reference sequence).